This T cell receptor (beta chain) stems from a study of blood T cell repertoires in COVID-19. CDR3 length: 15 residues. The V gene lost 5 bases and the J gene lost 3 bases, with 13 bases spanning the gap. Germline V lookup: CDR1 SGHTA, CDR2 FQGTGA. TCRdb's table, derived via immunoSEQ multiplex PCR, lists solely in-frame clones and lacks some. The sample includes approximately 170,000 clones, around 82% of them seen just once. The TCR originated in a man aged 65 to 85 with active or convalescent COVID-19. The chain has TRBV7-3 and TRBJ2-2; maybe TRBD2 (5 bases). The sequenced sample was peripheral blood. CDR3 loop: CASSIQPGDTGELFF. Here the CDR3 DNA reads TGTGCCAGCAGCATACAACCCGGGGACACCGGGGAGCTGTTTTTT.